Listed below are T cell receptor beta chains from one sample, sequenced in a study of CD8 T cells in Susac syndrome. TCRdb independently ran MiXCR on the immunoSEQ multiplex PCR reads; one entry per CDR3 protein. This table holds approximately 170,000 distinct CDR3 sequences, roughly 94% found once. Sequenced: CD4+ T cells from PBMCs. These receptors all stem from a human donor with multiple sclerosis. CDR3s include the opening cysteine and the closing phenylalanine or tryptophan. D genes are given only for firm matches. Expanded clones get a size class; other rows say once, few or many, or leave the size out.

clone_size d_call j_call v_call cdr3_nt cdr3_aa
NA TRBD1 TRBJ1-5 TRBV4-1 TGCGCCAGCAGCCAAGATTGGGACAGGGTTCAGCATTTT CASSQDWDRVQHF
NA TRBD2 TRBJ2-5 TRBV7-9 TGTGCCTCCGGAGAGGGACTAGGGGTCCAAGAGACCCAGTACTTC CASGEGLGVQETQYF
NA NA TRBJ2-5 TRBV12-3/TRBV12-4 TGTGCCAGCAGTCGTCAGGGCCCGGCGGAGACCCAGTACTTC CASSRQGPAETQYF
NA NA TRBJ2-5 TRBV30 TGTGCCTGGAGCCCGCTAGATGGCTCCCAGTACTTC CAWSPLDGSQYF
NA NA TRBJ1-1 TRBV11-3 TGTGCCAGCAGCCCCCCAAAAATGGGAACTGAAGCTTTCTTT CASSPPKMGTEAFF
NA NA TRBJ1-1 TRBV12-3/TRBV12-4 TGTGCCAGCAGAAATGGGTGGGAGAACACTGAAGCTTTCTTT CASRNGWENTEAFF
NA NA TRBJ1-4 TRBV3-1 TGTGCCAGCAGCCTCGCGGCCCGCAATGAAAAACTGTTTTTT CASSLAARNEKLFF
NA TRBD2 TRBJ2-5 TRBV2 TGTGCCAGCGTGCGGGAGGCCGTGGAGACCCAGTACTTC CASVREAVETQYF
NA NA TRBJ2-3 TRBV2 TGTGCCAGCAGTGTAGGGAGAGATACGCAGTATTTT CASSVGRDTQYF
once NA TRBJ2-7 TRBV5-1 TGCGCCAGCAGCTTGGGAGGGATCTCCTACGAGCAGTACTTC CASSLGGISYEQYF
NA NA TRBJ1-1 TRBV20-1 TGCAGTGCTAGGCGGGATTTTAACACTGAAGCTTTCTTT CSARRDFNTEAFF
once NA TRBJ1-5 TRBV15 TGTGCCACCAGCCCGGTCCTCCAGCCCCAGCATTTT CATSPVLQPQHF
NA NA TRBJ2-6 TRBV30 TGTGCCTGGAGTGCCGCGCCCAACGTCCTGACTTTC CAWSAAPNVLTF
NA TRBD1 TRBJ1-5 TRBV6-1 TGTGCCAGCACCGGAGGGGGCAGGCGCGGTCGCAATCAGCCCCAGCATTTT CASTGGGRRGRNQPQHF
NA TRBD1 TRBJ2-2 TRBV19 TGTGCCAGTAGTCCGACGGGACAGGGACGGAGCGGGGAGCTGTTTTTT CASSPTGQGRSGELFF